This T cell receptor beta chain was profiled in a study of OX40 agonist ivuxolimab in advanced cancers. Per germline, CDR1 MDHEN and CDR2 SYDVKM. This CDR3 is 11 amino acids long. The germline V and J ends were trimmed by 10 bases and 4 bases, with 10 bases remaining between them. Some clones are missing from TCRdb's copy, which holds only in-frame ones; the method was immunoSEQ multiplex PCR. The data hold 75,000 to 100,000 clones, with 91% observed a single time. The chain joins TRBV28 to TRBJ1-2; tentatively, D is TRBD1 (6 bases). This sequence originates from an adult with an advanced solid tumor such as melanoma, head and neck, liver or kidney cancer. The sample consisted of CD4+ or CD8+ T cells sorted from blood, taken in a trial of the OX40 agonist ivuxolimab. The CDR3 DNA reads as TGTGCCATCTTACAGGGCTATGGCTACACCTTC. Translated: CAILQGYGYTF.